The clone carrying this T cell receptor (beta chain) was recorded a few times. Antigen: not known. CDR3 length: 13 residues. Germline V gene sequence: CDR1 SGHRS, CDR2 YFSETQ. Between the trimmed V and J ends, which lost 2 bases and 6 bases, there was a span of 9 bases. The sample is drawn from a study of cytomegalovirus exposure and HLA in healthy donors. Study context: A later analysis reported the 90 to 150 validation repertoires used the same platform as the roughly 670 first-cohort repertoires. Study-level points and caveats: A list of 164 TCR beta chains associated with cytomegalovirus was given. A classifier reportedly called cytomegalovirus status with high sensitivity and specificity. Within the 120 or so validation repertoires, first-cohort TCR clusters tended to co-occur, according to a later analysis.

Using immunoSEQ multiplex PCR, the repertoire was profiled, and TCRdb retains in-frame clones only, with some absent. Of about 120,000 clones in the sample, about 82% were seen once. The clonotype comes from a man aged 18 to 35 in good health and CMV-seronegative. The genes are TRBV5-1 and TRBJ2-1, with a possible D match to TRBD1 (5 bases). The sequenced material came from PBMCs. The DNA of the CDR3 is TGCGCCAGCAGCTTCATCCAGGGCAATGAGCAGTTCTTC. Translating it yields CASSFIQGNEQFF.